This is a list of T cell receptor beta chains from one sample in a study of cytomegalovirus exposure and HLA in healthy donors. Profiled with immunoSEQ multiplex PCR; TCRdb holds only in-frame clones, not every one. The table lists roughly 99,000 clones, over 60% of them singletons. Sequencing used PBMCs. The receptors were gathered from a male donor in good health and CMV-seropositive. The CDR3 runs from the conserved cysteine through the conserved F or W. The D gene is left open where the match is weak. Size tells how often a clone was seen (once, few, many) or the class of an expanded clone, and some rows leave it out.

v_gene	abundance	d_gene	j_gene	CDR3nt	CDR3aa
TRBV2	NA	TRBD1	TRBJ1-4	TGTGCCAGCAGTTCGGGACAGTCTAATGAAAAACTGTTTTTT	CASSSGQSNEKLFF
TRBV5-1	NA	TRBD1	TRBJ1-1	TGCGCCAGCAGCTCCCAGGGGGGGAACACTGAAGCTTTCTTT	CASSSQGGNTEAFF
TRBV7-8	NA	TRBD1	TRBJ1-1	TGTGCCAGCAGCATTGCCGGGACAGGCCTCGAAGCTTTCTTT	CASSIAGTGLEAFF
TRBV9	NA	TRBD1	TRBJ1-4	TGTGCCAGCAGCGTGTCCTTCTCGACAGGGGGGTATGAAAAACTGTTTTTT	CASSVSFSTGGYEKLFF
TRBV7-3	NA	TRBD2	TRBJ2-1	TGTGCCAGCAGCTTGCTAGCGGGGGGCCTGGACTACAATGAGCAGTTCTTC	CASSLLAGGLDYNEQFF
TRBV4-2	once	TRBD1	TRBJ1-2	TGTGCCAGCAGCCAAATGGGTGGACAGGGACGGTGGAGCTATGGCTACACCTTC	CASSQMGGQGRWSYGYTF
TRBV6-6	NA	NA	TRBJ2-7	TGTGCCAGCAGTTCCCGGGACGGGAGCTCCTACGAGCAGTACTTC	CASSSRDGSSYEQYF
TRBV5-6	NA	NA	TRBJ2-5	TGTGCCAGCAGCTTGGGGGCCCAAGAGACCCAGTACTTC	CASSLGAQETQYF
TRBV4-1	NA	NA	TRBJ2-5	TGCGCCAGCAGCTACGATCGGGAGCACCAAGAGACCCAGTACTTC	CASSYDREHQETQYF
TRBV9	NA	TRBD1	TRBJ2-3	TGTGCCAGCAGTATAGACAGGGGTGGCACAGATACGCAGTATTTT	CASSIDRGGTDTQYF
TRBV11-2	NA	NA	TRBJ1-1	TGTGCCAGCAGCCTCTCCTCGGTGAACACTGAAGCTTTCTTT	CASSLSSVNTEAFF
TRBV9	NA	NA	TRBJ2-1	TGTGCCAGCAGCCCTTGGGAGGTCAATGAGCAGTTCTTC	CASSPWEVNEQFF
TRBV29-1	NA	NA	TRBJ1-4	TGCAGCGCCGGAGGACGAAATGAAAAACTGTTTTTT	CSAGGRNEKLFF
TRBV12-5	once	NA	TRBJ1-2	TGTGCTAGTGGTCCAACCGACGACTCCGTGGGCTATGGCTACACCTTC	CASGPTDDSVGYGYTF
TRBV19	few	TRBD1	TRBJ1-6	TGTGCCAGTAGTATCAAACAGGGACAGAATTCACCCCTCCACTTT	CASSIKQGQNSPLHF
TRBV29-1	NA	TRBD1	TRBJ2-1	TGCAGCGTTGAAGTTCAGACAGGGGGGAATGAGCAGTTCTTC	CSVEVQTGGNEQFF
TRBV4-3	few	NA	TRBJ1-3	TGCGCCAGCAGCCAAGATCCGCAAAGGGGTGGAAACACCATATATTTT	CASSQDPQRGGNTIYF
TRBV6-4	NA	TRBD2	TRBJ2-1	TGTGCCAGCAGTCCGGGAGGCCAAATCTCCTACAATGAGCAGTTCTTC	CASSPGGQISYNEQFF
TRBV4-3	NA	NA	TRBJ1-1	TGCGCCAGCAGCCAACCCTTCGAGGGGGTGAACACTGAAGCTTTCTTT	CASSQPFEGVNTEAFF
TRBV2	NA	NA	TRBJ2-5	TGTGCCAGCAGTGACAGGGAAGGTGGGGAGACCCAGTACTTC	CASSDREGGETQYF
TRBV19	few	TRBD1	TRBJ2-7	TGTGCCAGTAGTATAGTTCTTAGGGACAGCCACGAGCAGTACTTC	CASSIVLRDSHEQYF
TRBV6-1	few	NA	TRBJ1-1	TGTGCCAGCACCAAAGCGGGGAACACTGAAGCTTTCTTT	CASTKAGNTEAFF
TRBV27	once	NA	TRBJ1-5	TGTGCCAGCCGTTCTAGACAGAGCAATCAGCCCCAGCATTTT	CASRSRQSNQPQHF
TRBV7-3	NA	TRBD2	TRBJ2-2	TGTGCCAGCAGCCTAGCGGGGGGGAACACCGGGGAGCTGTTTTTT	CASSLAGGNTGELFF
TRBV5-3	NA	NA	TRBJ1-2	TGTGCCAGAAGCGCTCATAGGGACACCGTCCGGCATGGCTACACCTTC	CARSAHRDTVRHGYTF
TRBV5-1	NA	TRBD2	TRBJ2-3	TGCGCCAGCAGCCCGGATGGACTAGCGGGGGGAAGGAGCACAGATACGCAGTATTTT	CASSPDGLAGGRSTDTQYF
TRBV4-1	NA	TRBD2	TRBJ2-7	TGCGCCAGCAGCCAAGGCCCTAGCGGAGGCGGCGAGCAGTACTTC	CASSQGPSGGGEQYF